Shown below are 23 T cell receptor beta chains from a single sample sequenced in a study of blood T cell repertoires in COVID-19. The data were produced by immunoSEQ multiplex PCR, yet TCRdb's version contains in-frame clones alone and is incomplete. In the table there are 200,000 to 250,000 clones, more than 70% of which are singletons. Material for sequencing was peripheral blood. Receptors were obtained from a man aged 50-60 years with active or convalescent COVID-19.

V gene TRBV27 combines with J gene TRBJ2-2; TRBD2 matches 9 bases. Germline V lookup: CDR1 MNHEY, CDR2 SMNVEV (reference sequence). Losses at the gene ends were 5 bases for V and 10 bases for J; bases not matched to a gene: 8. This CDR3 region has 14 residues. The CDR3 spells CASSIAAGGMELFF. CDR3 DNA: TGTGCCAGCAGTATAGCAGCGGGGGGTATGGAGCTGTTTTTT.

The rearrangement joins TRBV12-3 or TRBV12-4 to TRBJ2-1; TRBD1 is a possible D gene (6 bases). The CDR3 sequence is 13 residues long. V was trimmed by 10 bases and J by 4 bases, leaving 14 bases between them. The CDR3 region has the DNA TGTGCCACCGGCCAGGGGAGTTACAATGAGCAGTTCTTC. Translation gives CATGQGSYNEQFF.

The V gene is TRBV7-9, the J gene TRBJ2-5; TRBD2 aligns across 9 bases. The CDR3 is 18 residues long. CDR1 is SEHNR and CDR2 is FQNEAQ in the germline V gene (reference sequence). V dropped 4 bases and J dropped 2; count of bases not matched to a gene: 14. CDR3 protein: CASSSRVAGARGQETQYF. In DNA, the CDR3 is TGTGCCAGCAGCTCCCGCGTAGCGGGGGCTCGCGGACAAGAGACCCAGTACTTC.

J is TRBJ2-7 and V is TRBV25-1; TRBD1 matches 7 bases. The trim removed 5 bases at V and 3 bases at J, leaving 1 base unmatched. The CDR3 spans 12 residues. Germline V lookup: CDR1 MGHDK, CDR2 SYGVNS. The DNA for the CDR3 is TGTGCCAGCAGTTGGGACAGCTACGAGCAGTACTTC. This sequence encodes CASSWDSYEQYF.

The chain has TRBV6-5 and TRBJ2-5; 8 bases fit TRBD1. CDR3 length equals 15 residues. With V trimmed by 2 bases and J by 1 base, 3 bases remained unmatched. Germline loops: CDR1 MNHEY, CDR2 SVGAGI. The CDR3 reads CASSYTTGAQETQYF. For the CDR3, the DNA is TGTGCCAGCAGTTACACGACAGGGGCCCAAGAGACCCAGTACTTC.

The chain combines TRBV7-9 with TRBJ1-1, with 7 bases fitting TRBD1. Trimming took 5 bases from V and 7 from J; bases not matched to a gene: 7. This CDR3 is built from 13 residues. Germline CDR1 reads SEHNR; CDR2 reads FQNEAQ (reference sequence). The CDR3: CASSPGDRDEAFF. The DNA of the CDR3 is TGTGCCAGCAGCCCAGGGGACAGAGATGAAGCTTTCTTT.

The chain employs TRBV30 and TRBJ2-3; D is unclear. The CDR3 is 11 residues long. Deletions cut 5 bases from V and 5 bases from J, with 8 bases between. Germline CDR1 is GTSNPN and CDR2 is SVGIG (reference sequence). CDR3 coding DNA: TGTGCCTGGTCTACCGGAGATACGCAGTATTTT. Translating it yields CAWSTGDTQYF. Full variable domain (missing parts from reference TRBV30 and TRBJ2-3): SQTIHQWPATLVQPVGSPLSLECTVEGTSNPNLYWYRQAAGRGLQLLFYSVGIGQISSEVPQNLSASRPQDRQFILSSKKLLLSDSGFYLCAWSTGDTQYFGPGTRLTVL.

In nucleotides, the CDR3 is TGTGCCAGCAGCGCCGGGACAGGGGACCCCTCCTACGAGCAGTACTTC. Translation: CASSAGTGDPSYEQYF. The rearrangement uses TRBV9 and TRBJ2-7, with TRBD1 matching 10 bases. The CDR3 runs to 16 residues. The trim removed 3 bases at V and 0 bases at J, leaving 6 bases unmatched. Germline V gene sequence: CDR1 SGDLS, CDR2 YYNGEE.

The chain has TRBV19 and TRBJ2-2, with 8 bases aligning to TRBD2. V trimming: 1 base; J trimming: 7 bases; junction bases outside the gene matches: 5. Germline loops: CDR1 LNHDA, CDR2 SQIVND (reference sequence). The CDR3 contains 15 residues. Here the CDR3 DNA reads TGTGCCAGTAGTATAGCGGGGGGGCCGAACGGGGAGCTGTTTTTT. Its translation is CASSIAGGPNGELFF.

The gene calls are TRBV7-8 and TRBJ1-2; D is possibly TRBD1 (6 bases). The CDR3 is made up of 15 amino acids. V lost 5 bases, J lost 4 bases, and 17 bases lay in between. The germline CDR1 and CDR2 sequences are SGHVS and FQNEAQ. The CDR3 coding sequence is TGTGCCAGCAGCCTCCAATCGACAGGAGGCTATGGCTACACCTTC. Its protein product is CASSLQSTGGYGYTF.

The DNA for the CDR3 is TGTGCCAGCAGCGTTTTGTCTAGCGGGGACACCGGGGAGCTGTTTTTT. Translation: CASSVLSSGDTGELFF. The rearrangement joins TRBV9 to TRBJ2-2, with 9 nucleotides matching TRBD2. V was clipped by 2 bases and J by 3 bases; unmatched bases: 5. This CDR3 contains 16 residues. CDR1 and CDR2 (germline): SGDLS, YYNGEE.

CDR3 amino acids: CAGLDSEAFF. The CDR3 coding sequence is TGTGCCGGTCTAGACAGTGAAGCTTTCTTT. The V call is TRBV30, the J call TRBJ1-1, with D possibly matching TRBD1 (5 bases). The CDR3 sequence is 10 residues long. The germline CDR1 and CDR2 sequences are GTSNPN and SVGIG (reference sequence). V lost 8 bases and J 7 bases, leaving 11 bases between the germline ends.

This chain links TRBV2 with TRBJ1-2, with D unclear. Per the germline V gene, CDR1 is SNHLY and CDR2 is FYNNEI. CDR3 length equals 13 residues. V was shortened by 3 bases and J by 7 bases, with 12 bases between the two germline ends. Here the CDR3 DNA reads TGTGCCAGCAGTGAGTTAACCAGGATTGGCTACACCTTC. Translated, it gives CASSELTRIGYTF.

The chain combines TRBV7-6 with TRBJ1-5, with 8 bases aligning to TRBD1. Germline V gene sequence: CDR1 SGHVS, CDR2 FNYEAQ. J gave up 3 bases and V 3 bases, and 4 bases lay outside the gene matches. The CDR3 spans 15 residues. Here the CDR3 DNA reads TGTGCCAGCAGCTTGGGGACAGGAGACAATCAGCCCCAGCATTTT. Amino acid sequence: CASSLGTGDNQPQHF.

CDR3 in DNA: TGTGCCAGCAGGGGAACGGGGAAAACCGGGGAGCTGTTTTTT. It is translated as CASRGTGKTGELFF. The genes are TRBV28 and TRBJ2-2; D might be TRBD2 (5 bases). V shed 6 bases and J shed 5 bases, with 13 bases lying between them. Germline V gene sequence: CDR1 MDHEN, CDR2 SYDVKM. The CDR3 length is 14 residues.

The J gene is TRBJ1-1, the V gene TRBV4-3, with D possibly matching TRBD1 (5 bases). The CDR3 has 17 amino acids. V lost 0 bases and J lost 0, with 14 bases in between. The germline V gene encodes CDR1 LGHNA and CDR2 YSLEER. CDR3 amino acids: CASSQEKGGTLNTEAFF. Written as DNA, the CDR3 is TGCGCCAGCAGCCAAGAAAAAGGAGGGACCTTGAACACTGAAGCTTTCTTT.

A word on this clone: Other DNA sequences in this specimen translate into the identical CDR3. CDR3 nucleotides: TGTGCCACCAGCAGGGAAAGAGCGGGAGTAGGAGAGACCCAGTACTTC. It yields the protein CATSRERAGVGETQYF. The genes are TRBV15 and TRBJ2-5; 8 positions agree with TRBD2. The V gene's germline CDR1 is LNHNV and CDR2 YYDKDF (reference sequence). The CDR3 sequence is 16 residues long. V trimming: 3 bases; J trimming: 4 bases; junction bases outside the gene matches: 10.

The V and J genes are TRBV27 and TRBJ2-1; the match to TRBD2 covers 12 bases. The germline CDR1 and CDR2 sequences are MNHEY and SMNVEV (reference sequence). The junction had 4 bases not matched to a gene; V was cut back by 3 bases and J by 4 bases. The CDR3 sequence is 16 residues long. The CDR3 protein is CASSFRTSGNYNEQFF. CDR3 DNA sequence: TGTGCCAGCAGTTTCCGGACTAGCGGGAATTACAATGAGCAGTTCTTC.

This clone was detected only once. CDR3: CASSGPPDGLVNTEAFF. CDR3 nucleotide sequence: TGTGCCAGCAGTGGCCCCCCTGATGGCCTAGTTAACACTGAAGCTTTCTTT. The chain links TRBV2 to TRBJ1-1; D remains ambiguous. The CDR3 is 17 residues long. Germline CDR1 reads SNHLY; CDR2 reads FYNNEI. Trimming took off 4 bases at V and 2 bases at J, with 20 bases between the two ends.

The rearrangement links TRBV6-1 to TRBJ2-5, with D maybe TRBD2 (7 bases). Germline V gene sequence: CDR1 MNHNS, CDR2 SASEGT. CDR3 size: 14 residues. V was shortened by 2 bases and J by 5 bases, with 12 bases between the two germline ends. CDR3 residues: CASSERGGEETQYF. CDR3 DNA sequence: TGTGCCAGCAGTGAAAGGGGGGGGGAGGAGACCCAGTACTTC.

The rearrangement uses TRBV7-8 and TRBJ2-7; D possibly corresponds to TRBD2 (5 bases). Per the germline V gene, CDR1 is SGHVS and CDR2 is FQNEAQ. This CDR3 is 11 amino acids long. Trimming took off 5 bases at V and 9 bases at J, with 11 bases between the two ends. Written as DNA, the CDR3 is TGTGCCAGCAGCCATAGGGCGGGGCAGTACTTC. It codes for CASSHRAGQYF. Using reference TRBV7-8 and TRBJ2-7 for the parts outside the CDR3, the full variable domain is GAGVSQSPRYKVAKRGQDVALRCDPISGHVSLFWYQQALGQGPEFLTYFQNEAQLDKSGLPSDRFFAERPEGSVSTLKIQRTQQEDSAVYLCASSHRAGQYFGPGTRLTVT.

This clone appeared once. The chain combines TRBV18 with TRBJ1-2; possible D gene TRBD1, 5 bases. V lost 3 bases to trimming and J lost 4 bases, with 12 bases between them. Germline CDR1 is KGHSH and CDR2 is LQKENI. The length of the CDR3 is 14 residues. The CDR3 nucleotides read TGTGCCAGCTCACCTGTCGACCAGGGCTATGGCTACACCTTC. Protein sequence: CASSPVDQGYGYTF.

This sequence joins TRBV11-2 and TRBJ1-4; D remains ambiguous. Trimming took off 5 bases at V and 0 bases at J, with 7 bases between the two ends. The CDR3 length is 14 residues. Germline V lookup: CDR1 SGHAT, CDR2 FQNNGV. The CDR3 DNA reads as TGTGCCAGCAGCCGATCAGCAACTAATGAAAAACTGTTTTTT. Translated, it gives CASSRSATNEKLFF.